The rows below give T cell receptor beta chains drawn from one sample of a study of blood T cell repertoires in COVID-19. This table comes from immunoSEQ multiplex PCR, and its TCRdb copy is limited to in-frame clones, with some not included. The data contain about 120,000 clones, about 74% of them singletons. Sequencing was performed on peripheral blood. All receptors come from a man aged 55-75 years with acute or convalescent COVID-19. The CDR3 runs from the conserved cysteine through the conserved F or W. D genes are given only for firm matches. The listing skips clone size in some rows; elsewhere it reads once, few, many or a size class.

abundance: once
d_gene: TRBD1
j_gene: TRBJ1-2
len: 16
v_gene: TRBV3-1/TRBV3-2
CDR3nt: TGTGCCAGCAGCCAAGATTTTCAGGGGGAAAACTATGGCTACACCTTC
CDR3aa: CASSQDFQGENYGYTF

abundance: .
d_gene: .
j_gene: TRBJ1-2
len: 15
v_gene: TRBV5-3
CDR3nt: TGTGCCAGAAGCTTGAGGGACACCGACGGCTATGGCTACACCTTC
CDR3aa: CARSLRDTDGYGYTF

abundance: few
d_gene: .
j_gene: TRBJ2-5
len: 13
v_gene: TRBV7-3
CDR3nt: TGTGCCAGCAGCTTTGAGACGGGAGAGACCCAGTACTTC
CDR3aa: CASSFETGETQYF

abundance: .
d_gene: TRBD1
j_gene: TRBJ1-2
len: 14
v_gene: TRBV5-6
CDR3nt: TGTGCCAGCAGCTTGGCACTAGGACCGGACAGGCTCACCTTC
CDR3aa: CASSLALGPDRLTF

abundance: few
d_gene: .
j_gene: TRBJ2-2
len: 14
v_gene: TRBV29-1
CDR3nt: TGCAGCGTACCAGCGACGGGGAACACCGGGGAGCTGTTTTTT
CDR3aa: CSVPATGNTGELFF

abundance: .
d_gene: TRBD2
j_gene: TRBJ2-2
len: 20
v_gene: TRBV3-1/TRBV3-2
CDR3nt: TGTGCCAGCAGCATACTAGCGGGAGACCGACTAAAAGCGAACACCGGGGAGCTGTTTTTT
CDR3aa: CASSILAGDRLKANTGELFF

abundance: .
d_gene: .
j_gene: TRBJ1-2
len: 15
v_gene: TRBV5-5
CDR3nt: TGTGCCAGCAGTCCCTCTTTGACAGGCGGTTATGGCTACACCTTC
CDR3aa: CASSPSLTGGYGYTF

abundance: .
d_gene: TRBD1
j_gene: TRBJ1-4
len: 16
v_gene: TRBV15
CDR3nt: TGTGCCACCAGATCCAGTACGGGACAGGGAAATGAAAAACTGTTTTTT
CDR3aa: CATRSSTGQGNEKLFF

abundance: .
d_gene: .
j_gene: TRBJ1-1
len: 13
v_gene: TRBV2
CDR3nt: TGTGCCAGCAGACCGGGACAGAACACTGAAGCTTTCTTT
CDR3aa: CASRPGQNTEAFF

abundance: .
d_gene: TRBD2
j_gene: TRBJ2-3
len: 16
v_gene: TRBV14
CDR3nt: TGTGCCAGCAGCCCCCTCAGCGGGAGGGCCGGAGATACGCAGTATTTT
CDR3aa: CASSPLSGRAGDTQYF

abundance: .
d_gene: .
j_gene: TRBJ2-7
len: 12
v_gene: TRBV20-1
CDR3nt: TGCAGTGCTAGTAAAGAGACCTACGAGCAGTACTTC
CDR3aa: CSASKETYEQYF

abundance: .
d_gene: TRBD1
j_gene: TRBJ2-1
len: 15
v_gene: TRBV5-1
CDR3nt: TGCGCCAGCAGCCGGGACAGGGGGCTCTACAATGAGCAGTTCTTC
CDR3aa: CASSRDRGLYNEQFF

abundance: .
d_gene: .
j_gene: TRBJ1-1
len: 13
v_gene: TRBV10-1
CDR3nt: TGCGCCAGCAGTGAAAGTGTGAGGACTGAAGCTTTCTTT
CDR3aa: CASSESVRTEAFF

abundance: once
d_gene: .
j_gene: TRBJ1-2
len: 18
v_gene: TRBV6-2/TRBV6-3
CDR3nt: TGTGCCAGCAGTTACTCAGGGCATCGAAGAGGGCTTAACTATGGCTACACCTTC
CDR3aa: CASSYSGHRRGLNYGYTF

abundance: .
d_gene: TRBD1
j_gene: TRBJ1-1
len: 14
v_gene: TRBV5-1
CDR3nt: TGCGCCAGCGACGAGACAGGGATGAACACTGAAGCTTTCTTT
CDR3aa: CASDETGMNTEAFF

abundance: .
d_gene: TRBD1
j_gene: TRBJ2-6
len: 20
v_gene: TRBV6-1
CDR3nt: TGTGCCAGCAGTGAAGCCCCGGGACAGACTCATAACTCTGGGGCCAACGTCCTGACTTTC
CDR3aa: CASSEAPGQTHNSGANVLTF

abundance: once
d_gene: .
j_gene: TRBJ1-2
len: 14
v_gene: TRBV4-1
CDR3nt: TGCGCCAGCAGCCAGGTGATAGCTAACTATGGCTACACCTTC
CDR3aa: CASSQVIANYGYTF

abundance: .
d_gene: TRBD2
j_gene: TRBJ2-3
len: 18
v_gene: TRBV3-1/TRBV3-2
CDR3nt: TGTGCCAGCACGCCAAGATTGCAACTAGCGGGGGGCACAGATACGCAGTATTTT
CDR3aa: CASTPRLQLAGGTDTQYF

abundance: .
d_gene: TRBD1
j_gene: TRBJ1-1
len: 15
v_gene: TRBV5-1
CDR3nt: TGCGCCACCTCTGAACAGGGGGCTCGGAACACTGAAGCTTTCTTT
CDR3aa: CATSEQGARNTEAFF

abundance: .
d_gene: .
j_gene: TRBJ1-2
len: 12
v_gene: TRBV19
CDR3nt: TGTGCCAGTCGAGGGGGGGACGATGGCTACACCTTC
CDR3aa: CASRGGDDGYTF

abundance: .
d_gene: .
j_gene: TRBJ2-2
len: 15
v_gene: TRBV9
CDR3nt: TGTGCCAGCAGCAATAGCGGAACGAACACCGGGGAGCTGTTTTTT
CDR3aa: CASSNSGTNTGELFF

abundance: .
d_gene: TRBD1
j_gene: TRBJ1-5
len: 15
v_gene: TRBV7-7
CDR3nt: TGTGCCAGCAGTCGACAGGGGGCGCTCAGTCAGCCCCAGCATTTT
CDR3aa: CASSRQGALSQPQHF

abundance: once
d_gene: .
j_gene: TRBJ2-1
len: 13
v_gene: TRBV11-2
CDR3nt: TGTGCCAGCAGCTTTACTACCTACAATGAGCAGTTCTTC
CDR3aa: CASSFTTYNEQFF

abundance: .
d_gene: .
j_gene: TRBJ2-1
len: 13
v_gene: TRBV11-3
CDR3nt: TGTGCCAGCAGCCAGACTGTCTACAATGAGCAGTTCTTC
CDR3aa: CASSQTVYNEQFF

abundance: .
d_gene: .
j_gene: TRBJ1-1
len: 12
v_gene: TRBV5-1
CDR3nt: TGCGCCAGCAGCTACGGACAGTATGAAGCTTTCTTT
CDR3aa: CASSYGQYEAFF

abundance: .
d_gene: TRBD1
j_gene: TRBJ2-7
len: 18
v_gene: TRBV7-9
CDR3nt: TGTGCCAGCAGCTTAAAAAACAAGGGACAGGGGCGTTTTGACGAGCAGTACTTC
CDR3aa: CASSLKNKGQGRFDEQYF

abundance: .
d_gene: .
j_gene: TRBJ1-1
len: 14
v_gene: TRBV11-3
CDR3nt: TGTGCCAGCGGAGACCATAGGTTGAACACTGAAGCTTTCTTT
CDR3aa: CASGDHRLNTEAFF

abundance: .
d_gene: TRBD1
j_gene: TRBJ1-2
len: 15
v_gene: TRBV3-1/TRBV3-2
CDR3nt: TGTGCCAGCAGCCGACCGGGACAGGGAATGTATGGCTACACCTTC
CDR3aa: CASSRPGQGMYGYTF

abundance: .
d_gene: .
j_gene: TRBJ1-5
len: 15
v_gene: TRBV10-2
CDR3nt: TGCGCCAGCAGTGAAGAGGGATCCCGGCATCAGCCCCAGCATTTT
CDR3aa: CASSEEGSRHQPQHF

abundance: .
d_gene: TRBD1
j_gene: TRBJ2-2
len: 14
v_gene: TRBV4-1
CDR3nt: TGCGCCAGCAGACAGGGGGCGAACACCGGGGAGCTGTTTTTT
CDR3aa: CASRQGANTGELFF

abundance: .
d_gene: .
j_gene: TRBJ1-4
len: 14
v_gene: TRBV5-6
CDR3nt: TGTGCCAGCAGCTTAGGGGGGGAGGATGAAAAACTGTTTTTT
CDR3aa: CASSLGGEDEKLFF

abundance: .
d_gene: .
j_gene: TRBJ2-5
len: 15
v_gene: TRBV10-2
CDR3nt: TGCGCCAGCAGTGACGCGGAAGCGGCCCAAGAGACCCAGTACTTC
CDR3aa: CASSDAEAAQETQYF

abundance: .
d_gene: TRBD1
j_gene: TRBJ2-2
len: 15
v_gene: TRBV7-8
CDR3nt: TGTGCCAGCAGCTTTGGGACAGGGGACACCGGGGAGCTGTTTTTT
CDR3aa: CASSFGTGDTGELFF

abundance: .
d_gene: TRBD2
j_gene: TRBJ2-7
len: 16
v_gene: TRBV10-2
CDR3nt: TGCGCCAGCCTCGACCGGGGAGCGGGAGGGTTCGACGAGCAGTACTTC
CDR3aa: CASLDRGAGGFDEQYF

abundance: few
d_gene: TRBD1
j_gene: TRBJ1-1
len: 15
v_gene: TRBV6-5
CDR3nt: TGTGCCAGCAGTTACCGACAGGGAGGATACACTGAAGCTTTCTTT
CDR3aa: CASSYRQGGYTEAFF

abundance: .
d_gene: TRBD2
j_gene: TRBJ2-3
len: 17
v_gene: TRBV7-6
CDR3nt: TGTGCCAGCAGCTCCGTCGGACTAGTTCGAGTTTCAGATACGCAGTATTTT
CDR3aa: CASSSVGLVRVSDTQYF

abundance: .
d_gene: TRBD2
j_gene: TRBJ2-3
len: 16
v_gene: TRBV7-3
CDR3nt: TGTGCCAGCAGCTTTCGGACTAGCGGGAGCACAGATACGCAGTATTTT
CDR3aa: CASSFRTSGSTDTQYF

abundance: .
d_gene: TRBD2
j_gene: TRBJ2-7
len: 13
v_gene: TRBV28
CDR3nt: TGTGCCACCTATAGCGGGGGGGCCGGTGAGCAGTACTTC
CDR3aa: CATYSGGAGEQYF

abundance: .
d_gene: .
j_gene: TRBJ1-1
len: 16
v_gene: TRBV4-1
CDR3nt: TGCGCCAGCAGCCACCAACCGACAGCATTGAACACTGAAGCTTTCTTT
CDR3aa: CASSHQPTALNTEAFF

abundance: .
d_gene: TRBD2
j_gene: TRBJ2-2
len: 15
v_gene: TRBV27
CDR3nt: TGTGCCAGCCATGTGGCAGCGGGGCGCACCGGGGAGCTGTTTTTT
CDR3aa: CASHVAAGRTGELFF

abundance: .
d_gene: TRBD1
j_gene: TRBJ1-6
len: 15
v_gene: TRBV9
CDR3nt: TGTGCCAGCAGTCGAACAGGGGGCATCAATTCACCCCTCCACTTT
CDR3aa: CASSRTGGINSPLHF

abundance: .
d_gene: TRBD2
j_gene: TRBJ2-5
len: 17
v_gene: TRBV6-2/TRBV6-3
CDR3nt: TGTGCCAGCAGTTACCCGTCCGGAGCGGGGGAGGCAAAGACCCAGTACTTC
CDR3aa: CASSYPSGAGEAKTQYF

abundance: .
d_gene: .
j_gene: TRBJ2-2
len: 15
v_gene: TRBV2
CDR3nt: TGTGCCAGCAGTGTGGAGGGCCCGAGGACCGGGGAGCTGTTTTTT
CDR3aa: CASSVEGPRTGELFF

abundance: .
d_gene: .
j_gene: TRBJ2-4
len: 16
v_gene: TRBV19
CDR3nt: TGTGCCTCTACGGACGAGTCTGCGGGAAGAAAAAACATTCAGTACTTC
CDR3aa: CASTDESAGRKNIQYF

abundance: .
d_gene: TRBD2
j_gene: TRBJ2-2
len: 16
v_gene: TRBV3-1/TRBV3-2
CDR3nt: TGTGCCAGCAGCCCTGGCGGGGGGCGAAACACCGGGGAGCTGTTTTTT
CDR3aa: CASSPGGGRNTGELFF

abundance: few
d_gene: TRBD1
j_gene: TRBJ2-1
len: 16
v_gene: TRBV5-6
CDR3nt: TGTGCCAGCAGCTTCCAGGGGGCCCTCTCCTACAATGAGCAGTTCTTC
CDR3aa: CASSFQGALSYNEQFF

abundance: .
d_gene: TRBD1
j_gene: TRBJ1-2
len: 15
v_gene: TRBV5-1
CDR3nt: TGCGCCAGCAGCTTGGAAGGGACAGAAAGCTATGGCTACACCTTC
CDR3aa: CASSLEGTESYGYTF

abundance: .
d_gene: TRBD1
j_gene: TRBJ1-2
len: 12
v_gene: TRBV6-5
CDR3nt: TGTGCCAGCAGTTGGGGACAGGCAGACTACACCTTC
CDR3aa: CASSWGQADYTF

abundance: .
d_gene: TRBD2
j_gene: TRBJ2-5
len: 16
v_gene: TRBV9
CDR3nt: TGTGCCAGCAGCCGCGGCGGGACTAGCGTGGAAGAGACCCAGTACTTC
CDR3aa: CASSRGGTSVEETQYF

abundance: .
d_gene: .
j_gene: TRBJ1-1
len: 13
v_gene: TRBV12-3/TRBV12-4
CDR3nt: TGTGCCAGCAGCACCGAGAGGGTGACTGAAGCTTTCTTT
CDR3aa: CASSTERVTEAFF

abundance: .
d_gene: TRBD1
j_gene: TRBJ1-5
len: 14
v_gene: TRBV6-5
CDR3nt: TGTGCCAGCAGCCGACAGGGGATCAATCAGCCCCAGCATTTT
CDR3aa: CASSRQGINQPQHF

abundance: .
d_gene: TRBD1
j_gene: TRBJ1-1
len: 13
v_gene: TRBV6-1
CDR3nt: TGTGCCAGCAGTGAACAGGGGGTGACTGAAGCTTTCTTT
CDR3aa: CASSEQGVTEAFF

abundance: .
d_gene: TRBD1
j_gene: TRBJ1-2
len: 16
v_gene: TRBV2
CDR3nt: TGTGCCAGCAGTGAAGAACGCGACAGGGCTGTTCATGGCTACACCTTC
CDR3aa: CASSEERDRAVHGYTF

abundance: .
d_gene: .
j_gene: TRBJ2-3
len: 15
v_gene: TRBV27
CDR3nt: TGTGCCAGCAGTTATATACAGGACCGCACAGATACGCAGTATTTT
CDR3aa: CASSYIQDRTDTQYF

abundance: .
d_gene: .
j_gene: TRBJ2-1
len: 13
v_gene: TRBV7-3
CDR3nt: TGTGCCAGCAGTTCGAGCTCCTACAATGAGCAGTTCTTC
CDR3aa: CASSSSSYNEQFF

abundance: .
d_gene: .
j_gene: TRBJ1-5
len: 16
v_gene: TRBV6-5
CDR3nt: TGTGCCAGCAGTTTTCAGATACCAGATAGCAATCAGCCCCAGCATTTT
CDR3aa: CASSFQIPDSNQPQHF

abundance: .
d_gene: .
j_gene: TRBJ1-1
len: 12
v_gene: TRBV15
CDR3nt: TGTGCCACCAGCAGAGCACGGGCTGAAGCTTTCTTT
CDR3aa: CATSRARAEAFF